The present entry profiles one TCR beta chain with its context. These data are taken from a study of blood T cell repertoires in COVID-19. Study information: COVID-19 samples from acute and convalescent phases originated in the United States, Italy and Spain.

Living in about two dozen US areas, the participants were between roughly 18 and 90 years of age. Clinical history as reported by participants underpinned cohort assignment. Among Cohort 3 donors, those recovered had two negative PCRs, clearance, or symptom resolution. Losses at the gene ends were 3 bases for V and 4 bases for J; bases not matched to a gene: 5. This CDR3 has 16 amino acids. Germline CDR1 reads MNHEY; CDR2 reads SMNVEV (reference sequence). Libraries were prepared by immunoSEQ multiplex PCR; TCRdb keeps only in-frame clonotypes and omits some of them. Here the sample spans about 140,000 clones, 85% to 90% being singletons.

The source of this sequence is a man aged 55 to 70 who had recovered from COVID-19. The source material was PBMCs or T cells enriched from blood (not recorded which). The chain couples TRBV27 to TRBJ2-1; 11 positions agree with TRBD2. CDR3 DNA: TGTGCCAGCAGTTTGGAGGGGACTAGCGGATACAATGAGCAGTTCTTC. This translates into CASSLEGTSGYNEQFF.